Shown below are 21 T cell receptor beta chains from a single sample sequenced in a study of T-cell reconstitution after alpha-beta-depleted transplantation in children. As it was prepared, the TCRbeta library received unique molecular identifiers. Using its own MiXCR run on the PCR reads, TCRdb lists one record per CDR3 protein. The sample records 60,000 to 85,000 distinct CDR3 sequences, around 18% being singletons. The starting material was PBMCs, mostly from graft donor cells, obtained 360 days after TCRalphabeta/CD19-depleted stem cell transplant. Receptor source: a male patient aged 2-10 years who had a stem cell transplant for acute lymphoblastic leukemia, so the T cells may come from the graft donor.

V is TRBV6-5 and J is TRBJ1-1, with unresolved D. The V end lost 2 bases, the J end lost 2 bases, and 6 bases lay between the germline ends. CDR3 length: 13 residues. Per the germline V gene, CDR1 is MNHEY and CDR2 is SVGAGI. The CDR3 nucleotides are TGTGCCAGCAGTTACGGGTACAACACTGAAGCTTTCTTT. It encodes CASSYGYNTEAFF.

The chain joins TRBV9 to TRBJ1-1; D gene unclear. The CDR3 runs 16 residues. Trimming removed 0 bases at V and 2 bases at J, with 14 bases between. The germline V gene has CDR1 SGDLS and CDR2 YYNGEE. This chain's CDR3 is CASSVVGEPLNTEAFF. CDR3 nucleotide sequence: TGTGCCAGCAGCGTAGTTGGTGAGCCCTTAAACACTGAAGCTTTCTTT.

The chain combines TRBV29-1 with TRBJ2-1; D possibly corresponds to TRBD2 (7 bases). CDR3 size: 16 residues. The germline V and J ends were trimmed by 6 bases and 0 bases, with 18 bases remaining between them. Germline CDR1 SQVTM, CDR2 ANQGSEA. The CDR3 loop reads CSVSTLADSSYNEQFF. The CDR3 DNA follows: TGCAGCGTCTCCACTCTAGCGGACAGCTCCTACAATGAGCAGTTCTTC.

The chain couples TRBV5-8 to TRBJ2-4; no firm D call. Trimming shortened V by 0 bases and J by 6 bases, and 4 bases separated the two germline ends. The CDR3 consists of 12 residues. Per the germline V gene, CDR1 is SGHTS and CDR2 is YDEGEE. CDR3 residues: CASSLDLNIQYF. In DNA form, the CDR3 reads TGTGCCAGCAGCTTGGATCTAAACATTCAGTACTTC.

A few counts support this clonotype. This chain joins TRBV30 and TRBJ2-4, with TRBD1 matching over 7 bases. Germline trimming cut 5 bases from V and 0 bases from J; bases unmatched to any gene: 4. CDR3 length: 14 residues. CDR1 and CDR2 (germline): GTSNPN, SVGIG (reference sequence). In DNA, the CDR3 is TGTGCCTGGTCAAGGGGGCTAGCCAAAAACATTCAGTACTTC. Amino acid sequence: CAWSRGLAKNIQYF.

CDR3 protein: CASSAGTSGIPGSDTQYF. The CDR3, as DNA: TGTGCCAGCAGCGCCGGGACTAGCGGGATTCCCGGGTCAGATACGCAGTATTTT. The chain combines TRBV11-1 with TRBJ2-3, with 13 bases lining up with TRBD2. There are 18 residues in the CDR3. J lost 4 bases, V lost 5 bases, and 12 bases had no gene match. The germline V gene encodes CDR1 SGHAT and CDR2 FQDESV (reference sequence).

This sequence joins TRBV12-3 or TRBV12-4 and TRBJ2-7; 12 nucleotides align to TRBD1. V lost 6 bases, J lost 0 bases, and 3 bases stayed unmatched. The CDR3 covers 15 residues. DNA for the CDR3: TGTGCCAGCAGCAGGGGACAGGGGGCCTCCTACGAGCAGTACTTC. Translating it yields CASSRGQGASYEQYF.

On this clonotype itself: Relative to the germline gene, one junction end is altered; a read error may explain this. J is TRBJ2-1 and V is TRBV12-3 or TRBV12-4; D might be TRBD1 (6 bases). The CDR3 length is 18 residues. CDR3 residues: CAISLSPLTGSTYNEQFF. In nucleotides, the CDR3 is TGTGCCATCAGTTTATCCCCTTTGACAGGTTCTACTTACAATGAGCAGTTCTTC.

This chain joins TRBV25-1 and TRBJ2-1; the D gene is possibly TRBD2 (5 bases). This CDR3 comprises 13 residues. Trimming took off 5 bases at V and 6 bases at J, with 11 bases between the two ends. Germline V CDR1 and CDR2: MGHDK, SYGVNS. The CDR3 nucleotides are TGTGCCAGCAGTAAGCGTCGGGGCAATGAGCAGTTCTTC. It is translated as CASSKRRGNEQFF.

This chain links TRBV3-1 with TRBJ1-2; D uncertain. The germline V gene encodes CDR1 LGHDT and CDR2 YNNKEL (reference sequence). Deletions cut 1 base from V and 4 bases from J, with 7 bases between. The CDR3 has 13 amino acids. CDR3 in amino acids: CASSQVYGYGYTF. CDR3 nucleotide sequence: TGTGCCAGCAGCCAAGTTTACGGCTATGGCTACACCTTC.

CDR3 DNA sequence: TGTGCCACCAGTGATAATAGGGGGCTCGAAGAGACCCAGTACTTC. Its protein product is CATSDNRGLEETQYF. The chain uses TRBV24-1 and TRBJ2-5, with 7 bases fitting TRBD1. The ends lost 3 bases at V and 3 bases at J; junction bases unmatched: 6. The V gene's germline CDR1 is KGHDR and CDR2 SFDVKD. CDR3 length: 15 amino acids.

This clonotype was observed a few times. The chain links TRBV5-1 to TRBJ1-2, with a possible D match to TRBD1 (5 bases). V was cut by 1 base and J by 6 bases, with 10 bases left in between. Per the germline V gene, CDR1 is SGHRS and CDR2 is YFSETQ. This CDR3 contains 13 residues. The CDR3 sequence is CASSLRQSDGYTF. In nucleotides, the CDR3 is TGCGCCAGCAGCTTGAGACAGTCGGATGGCTACACCTTC.

A few counts support this clonotype. The chain joins TRBV4-1 to TRBJ2-3, with TRBD2 matching 9 bases. Trimming took 1 base from V and 1 from J; bases not matched to a gene: 0. Per germline, CDR1 MGHRA and CDR2 YSYEKL. This CDR3 is built from 15 residues. This CDR3 reads CASSQVAGGTDTQYF. The CDR3 DNA reads TGCGCCAGCAGCCAAGTAGCGGGAGGCACAGATACGCAGTATTTT.

This clonotype was seen a handful of times. The V call is TRBV10-3, the J call TRBJ2-6; D is perhaps TRBD1 or TRBD2 (6 bases each). Deletions cut 2 bases from V and 3 bases from J, with 14 bases between. Germline CDR1 ENHRY, CDR2 SYGVKD. This CDR3 is built from 17 residues. The CDR3 loop is CAISERVGGLGANVLTF. CDR3 in DNA: TGTGCCATCAGTGAGAGGGTGGGGGGCCTTGGGGCCAACGTCCTGACTTTC.

The rearrangement uses TRBV6-2 or TRBV6-3 and TRBJ2-1; D could derive from TRBD1 or TRBD2 (5 bases each). This CDR3 has 15 residues. From germline, CDR1 is MNHEY and CDR2 SVGEGT. V was pared by 2 bases and J by 6 bases, with 14 bases between. The CDR3 loop is CASSYGPPGPNEQFF. The CDR3 DNA reads as TGTGCCAGCAGTTACGGGCCCCCGGGACCCAATGAGCAGTTCTTC.

The chain couples TRBV10-1 to TRBJ2-3, with a weak D call TRBD2 (5 bases). In germline, CDR1 is WNHNN, CDR2 SYGVQD (reference sequence). This CDR3 comprises 15 residues. Trimming left V 2 bases short and J 0 bases short, with 9 bases between. The CDR3 sequence: CASSEHGGSTDTQYF. Here the CDR3 DNA reads TGCGCCAGCAGTGAGCATGGCGGGAGCACAGATACGCAGTATTTT.

CDR3 protein: CASSLKAGLQETQYF. CDR3 bases: TGTGCCAGCAGCTTGAAGGCGGGTTTGCAAGAGACCCAGTACTTC. The rearrangement uses TRBV7-9 and TRBJ2-5; tentative D call: TRBD2 (5 bases). Trimming stripped 3 bases from V and 2 bases from J, with 13 bases between. The CDR3 sequence is 15 residues long. Germline V gene lookup returns CDR1 SEHNR and CDR2 FQNEAQ (reference sequence).

This clonotype was counted ten times or more. This chain links TRBV29-1 with TRBJ2-4; D possibly corresponds to TRBD2 (6 bases). This CDR3 has 14 residues. In germline, CDR1 is SQVTM, CDR2 ANQGSEA. Deletions cut 4 bases from V and 7 bases from J, with 17 bases between. The CDR3 nucleotides read TGCAGCGTTGTGGCAGCCCCCCGGGAGAACATTCAGTACTTC. Translated: CSVVAAPRENIQYF.

The J gene is TRBJ2-1, the V gene TRBV29-1; possibly TRBD2 for D (5 bases). This CDR3 is built from 14 residues. V shed 2 bases and J shed 1 base, with 9 bases lying between them. Looked up from germline, CDR1 is SQVTM and CDR2 is ANQGSEA. The CDR3 DNA reads as TGCAGCGTTGAACTACTAGTTTCCTACAATGAGCAGTTCTTC. It specifies CSVELLVSYNEQFF.

J is TRBJ2-7 and V is TRBV4-2; D gene unclear. CDR1 and CDR2 from the germline V gene are LGHNA and YNFKEQ. CDR3 length: 16 residues. V lost 0 bases, J lost 2 bases, and 14 bases lay in between. This chain's CDR3 is CASSQDQARSPYEQYF. As DNA, the CDR3 is TGTGCCAGCAGCCAAGATCAGGCTAGGAGTCCCTACGAGCAGTACTTC.

J is TRBJ2-1 and V is TRBV2, with 8 positions matching TRBD2. The V and J ends lost 6 bases and 3 bases, in that order; junction bases with no gene match: 10. This CDR3 is built from 16 residues. Per germline, CDR1 SNHLY and CDR2 FYNNEI. CDR3 sequence: CASRFPLAGIYNEQFF. For the CDR3, the DNA is TGTGCCAGCAGGTTCCCCCTAGCGGGCATCTACAATGAGCAGTTCTTC.